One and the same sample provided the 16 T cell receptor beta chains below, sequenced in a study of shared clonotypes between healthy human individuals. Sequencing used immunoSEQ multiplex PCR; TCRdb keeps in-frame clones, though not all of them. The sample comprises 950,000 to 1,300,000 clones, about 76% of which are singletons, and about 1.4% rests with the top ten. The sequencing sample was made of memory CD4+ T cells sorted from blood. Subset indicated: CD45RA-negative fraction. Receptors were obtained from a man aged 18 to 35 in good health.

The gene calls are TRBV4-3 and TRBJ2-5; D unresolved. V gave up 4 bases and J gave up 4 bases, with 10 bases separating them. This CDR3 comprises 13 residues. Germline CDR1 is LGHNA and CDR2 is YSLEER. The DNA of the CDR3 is TGCGCCAGCAGCCTAGGGCCGCGAGAGACCCAGTACTTC. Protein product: CASSLGPRETQYF.

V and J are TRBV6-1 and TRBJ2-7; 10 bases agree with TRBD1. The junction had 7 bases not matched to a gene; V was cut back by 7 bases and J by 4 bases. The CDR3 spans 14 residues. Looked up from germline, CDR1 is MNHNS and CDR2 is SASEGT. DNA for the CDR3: TGTGCCAGCACTTCGACAGGGGGCCTGTACGAGCAGTACTTC. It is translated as CASTSTGGLYEQYF.

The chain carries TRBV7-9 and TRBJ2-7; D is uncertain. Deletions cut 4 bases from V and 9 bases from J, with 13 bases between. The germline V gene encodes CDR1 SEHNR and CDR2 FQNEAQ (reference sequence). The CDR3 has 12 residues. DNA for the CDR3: TGTGCCAGCAGCTCAGACACCAGCACGCAGTACTTC. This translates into CASSSDTSTQYF. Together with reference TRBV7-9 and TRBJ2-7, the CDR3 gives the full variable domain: DTGVSQNPRHKITKRGQNVTFRCDPISEHNRLYWYRQTLGQGPEFLTYFQNEAQLEKSRLLSDRFSAERPKGSFSTLEIQRTEQGDSAMYLCASSSDTSTQYFGPGTRLTVT.

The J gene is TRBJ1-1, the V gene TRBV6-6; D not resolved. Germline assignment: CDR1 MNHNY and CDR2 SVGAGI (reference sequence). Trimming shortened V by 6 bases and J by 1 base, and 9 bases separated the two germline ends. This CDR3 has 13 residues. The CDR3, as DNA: TGTGCCAGCAGGAGTTACCGGAACACTGAAGCTTTCTTT. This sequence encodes CASRSYRNTEAFF.

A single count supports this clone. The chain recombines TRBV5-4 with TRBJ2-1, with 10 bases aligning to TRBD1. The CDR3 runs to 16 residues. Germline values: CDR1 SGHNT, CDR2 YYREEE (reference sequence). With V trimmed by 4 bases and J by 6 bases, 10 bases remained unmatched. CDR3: CASSKGGTGAGNEQFF. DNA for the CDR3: TGTGCCAGCAGCAAGGGCGGGACAGGGGCTGGCAATGAGCAGTTCTTC.

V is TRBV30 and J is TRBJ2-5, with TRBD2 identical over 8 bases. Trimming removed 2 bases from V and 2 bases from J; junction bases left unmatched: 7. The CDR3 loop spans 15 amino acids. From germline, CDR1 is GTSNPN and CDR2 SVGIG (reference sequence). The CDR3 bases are TGTGCCTGGAGTACAGTAGCGGGGTTTCAAGAGACCCAGTACTTC. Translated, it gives CAWSTVAGFQETQYF. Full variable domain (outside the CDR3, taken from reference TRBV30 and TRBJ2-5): SQTIHQWPATLVQPVGSPLSLECTVEGTSNPNLYWYRQAAGRGLQLLFYSVGIGQISSEVPQNLSASRPQDRQFILSSKKLLLSDSGFYLCAWSTVAGFQETQYFGPGTRLLVL.

CDR3 residues: CASSYGTGFGGELFF. CDR3 nucleotide sequence: TGTGCCAGCAGTTATGGGACAGGGTTTGGCGGGGAGCTGTTTTTT. The rearrangement links TRBV6-5 to TRBJ2-2, with 9 bases identical to TRBD1. CDR3 size: 15 residues. Germline CDR1 reads MNHEY; CDR2 reads SVGAGI. V lost 3 bases, J lost 7 bases, and 6 bases stayed unmatched.

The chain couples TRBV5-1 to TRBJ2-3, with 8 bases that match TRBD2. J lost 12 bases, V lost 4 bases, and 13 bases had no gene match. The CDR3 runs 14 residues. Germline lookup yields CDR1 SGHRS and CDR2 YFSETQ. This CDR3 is CASSRTQPGLGQYF. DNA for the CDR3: TGCGCCAGCAGCAGGACGCAACCGGGACTAGGACAGTATTTT.

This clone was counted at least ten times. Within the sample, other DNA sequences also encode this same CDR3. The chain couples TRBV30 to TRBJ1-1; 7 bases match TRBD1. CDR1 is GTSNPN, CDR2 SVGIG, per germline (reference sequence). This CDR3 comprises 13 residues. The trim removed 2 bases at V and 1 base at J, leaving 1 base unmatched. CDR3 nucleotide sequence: TGTGCCTGGAGTCAGGGGGGGAACACTGAAGCTTTCTTT. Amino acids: CAWSQGGNTEAFF. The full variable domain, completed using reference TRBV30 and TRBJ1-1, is SQTIHQWPATLVQPVGSPLSLECTVEGTSNPNLYWYRQAAGRGLQLLFYSVGIGQISSEVPQNLSASRPQDRQFILSSKKLLLSDSGFYLCAWSQGGNTEAFFGQGTRLTVV.

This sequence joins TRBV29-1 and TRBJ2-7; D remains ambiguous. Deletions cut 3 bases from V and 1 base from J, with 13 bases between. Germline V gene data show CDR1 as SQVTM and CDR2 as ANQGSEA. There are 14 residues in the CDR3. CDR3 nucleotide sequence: TGCAGCGTTGATGGACCGCACACTTCCTACGAGCAGTACTTC. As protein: CSVDGPHTSYEQYF.

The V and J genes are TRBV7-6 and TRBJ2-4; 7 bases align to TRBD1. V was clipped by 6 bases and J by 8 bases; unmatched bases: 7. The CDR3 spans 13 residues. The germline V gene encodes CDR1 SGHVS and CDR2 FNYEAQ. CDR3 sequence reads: CASSSNRGDIQYF. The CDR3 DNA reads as TGTGCCAGCAGTTCAAACAGGGGTGACATTCAGTACTTC.

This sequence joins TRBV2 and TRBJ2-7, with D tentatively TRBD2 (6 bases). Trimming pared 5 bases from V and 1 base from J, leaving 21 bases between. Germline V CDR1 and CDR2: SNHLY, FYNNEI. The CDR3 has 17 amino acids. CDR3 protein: CASSQAQYGSSSYEQYF. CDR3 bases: TGTGCCAGCAGTCAGGCCCAATACGGGAGTAGTTCCTACGAGCAGTACTTC.

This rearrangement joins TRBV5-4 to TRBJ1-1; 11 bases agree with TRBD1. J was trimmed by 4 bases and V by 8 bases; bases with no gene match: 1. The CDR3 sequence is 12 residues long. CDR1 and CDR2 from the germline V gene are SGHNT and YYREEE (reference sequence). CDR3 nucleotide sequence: TGTGCCAGAGGGACAGGGGGCACTGAAGCTTTCTTT. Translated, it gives CARGTGGTEAFF. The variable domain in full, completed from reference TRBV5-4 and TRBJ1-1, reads ETGVTQSPTHLIKTRGQQVTLRCSSQSGHNTVSWYQQALGQGPQFIFQYYREEENGRGNFPPRFSGLQFPNYSSELNVNALELDDSALYLCARGTGGTEAFFGQGTRLTVV.

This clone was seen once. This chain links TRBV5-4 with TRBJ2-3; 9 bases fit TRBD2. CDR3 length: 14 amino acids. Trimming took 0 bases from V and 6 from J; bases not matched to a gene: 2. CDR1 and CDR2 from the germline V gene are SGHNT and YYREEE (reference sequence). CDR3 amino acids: CASSLEAGGDTQYF. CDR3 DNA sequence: TGTGCCAGCAGCTTGGAAGCGGGGGGCGATACGCAGTATTTT.

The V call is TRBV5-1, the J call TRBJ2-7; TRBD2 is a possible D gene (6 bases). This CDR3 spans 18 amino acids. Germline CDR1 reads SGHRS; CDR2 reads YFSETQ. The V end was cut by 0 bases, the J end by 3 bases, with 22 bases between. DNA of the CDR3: TGCGCCAGCAGCTTGGTCGGCGGCGGGACTGGAAGACACTACGAGCAGTACTTC. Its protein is CASSLVGGGTGRHYEQYF.

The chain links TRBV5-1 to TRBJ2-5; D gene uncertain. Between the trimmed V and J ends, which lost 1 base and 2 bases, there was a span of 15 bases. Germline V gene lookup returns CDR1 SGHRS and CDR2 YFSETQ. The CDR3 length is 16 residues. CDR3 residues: CASSLWGKNPQETQYF. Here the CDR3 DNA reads TGCGCCAGCAGCTTGTGGGGTAAGAATCCTCAAGAGACCCAGTACTTC.